Below are 3 T cell receptor beta chains sequenced from a single sample in a study of blood T cell repertoires in COVID-19. The data were produced by immunoSEQ multiplex PCR, yet TCRdb's version contains in-frame clones alone and is incomplete. The sample yields some 300,000 clones, roughly 91% seen once. The specimen was PBMCs or T cells enriched from blood (not recorded which). These receptors all come from a woman in her twenties or thirties who had recovered from COVID-19.

The chain recombines TRBV4-1 with TRBJ1-5, with TRBD1 as a possible D gene (5 bases). The CDR3 length is 15 residues. Trimming pared 5 bases from V and 6 bases from J, leaving 17 bases between. Germline V gene lookup returns CDR1 MGHRA and CDR2 YSYEKL. CDR3 region: CASSGHEPTRQPQHF. CDR3 nucleotides: TGCGCCAGCAGCGGACACGAACCAACTCGTCAGCCCCAGCATTTT.

The CDR3 DNA reads as TGTGCCAGCAGAGATAGGGACAGGAGGGGCTATGGCTACACCTTC. Translation: CASRDRDRRGYGYTF. This chain connects TRBV28 to TRBJ1-2, with 8 positions matching TRBD1. Germline trimming cut 6 bases from V and 4 bases from J; bases unmatched to any gene: 10. Germline V gene lookup returns CDR1 MDHEN and CDR2 SYDVKM. CDR3 length: 15 residues.

In the case of this clone: One junction end disagrees with the germline gene, perhaps due to a read error. The gene calls are TRBV28 and TRBJ1-5; the D gene is possibly TRBD1 (5 bases). This CDR3 is built from 17 residues. Germline-derived CDR1 and CDR2 are MDHEN and SYDVKM. In DNA, the CDR3 is TGTGCCGGCAGTTTAGGGGCAGGACAATATAGCAATCAGCCCCAGCATTTT. Its translation is CAGSLGAGQYSNQPQHF. Full variable domain (missing parts from reference TRBV28 and TRBJ1-5): DVKVTQSSRYLVKRTGEKVFLECVQDMDHENMFWYRQDPGLGLRLIYFSYDVKMKEKGDIPEGYSVSREKKERFSLILESASTNQTSMYLCAGSLGAGQYSNQPQHFGDGTRLSIL.